This T cell receptor (beta chain) was recorded in a study of beta chain features in type 1 diabetes. Germline V gene lookup returns CDR1 LGHNA and CDR2 YSLEER. The CDR3 runs 20 residues. J lost 0 bases, V lost 0 bases, and 12 bases had no gene match. Whole-study findings and limits: Among type 1 diabetes patients, VDJ junctions had fewer insertions and more deletions. No resolution was reached here on whether HLA type influences TCRB rearrangement.

What was sequenced were expressed TCRB transcripts, since all of the isolated RNA had been reverse transcribed. Clones were sequenced by immunoSEQ multiplex PCR, and TCRdb holds only the in-frame ones, with some missing. The sample yields fewer than 400,000 clones, approximately 8% seen once. This clone was seen a handful of times. Its antigen is still unknown. The sequenced sample was central memory CD4+ T cells from blood. This receptor was taken from a young woman in good health. The chain employs TRBV4-3 and TRBJ1-5, with 9 bases fitting TRBD1. The CDR3 protein is CASSQEFYGTGFSSNQPQHF. DNA for the CDR3: TGCGCCAGCAGCCAAGAATTCTATGGGACAGGGTTCTCTAGCAATCAGCCCCAGCATTTT.